The rows below give T cell receptor beta chains drawn from one sample of a study of beta chain features in type 1 diabetes. Measured with immunoSEQ multiplex PCR; TCRdb has only the in-frame clones, and not every one. The sample includes some 350,000 clones, roughly a tenth seen only once; the top ten take about 0.6%. Sample: central memory CD4+ T cells from blood. The origin of the receptors is a man younger than 40 with type 1 diabetes. Both conserved end residues are part of each CDR3. A D gene is named only where the DNA matches it firmly. Clone size, where shown, is once, few, many, or a class for clones that have expanded.

clone size: few
J gene: TRBJ2-7
V gene: TRBV28
D gene: NA
CDR3 DNA: TGTGCCAGCAGTTCAACCCGGACTGTCTACGAGCAGTACTTC
CDR3 protein: CASSSTRTVYEQYF

clone size: few
J gene: TRBJ2-7
V gene: TRBV6-6
D gene: TRBD1
CDR3 DNA: TGTGCCAGCAGTTCTCAGGGGGTGGGCTCCTACGAGCAGTACTTC
CDR3 protein: CASSSQGVGSYEQYF

clone size: few
J gene: TRBJ1-2
V gene: TRBV6-6
D gene: TRBD1
CDR3 DNA: TGTGCCAGCAAGACCACAGGGGGTATGGGCTACACCTTC
CDR3 protein: CASKTTGGMGYTF

clone size: few
J gene: TRBJ1-5
V gene: TRBV19
D gene: TRBD1
CDR3 DNA: TGTGCCAGTAGTAGACAGGGGCTTAATCAGCCCCAGCATTTT
CDR3 protein: CASSRQGLNQPQHF

clone size: NA
J gene: TRBJ2-7
V gene: TRBV7-2
D gene: NA
CDR3 DNA: TGTGCCAGCAGCTTAGAGGGGGGCAGCCAACCCTACGAGCAGTACTTC
CDR3 protein: CASSLEGGSQPYEQYF

clone size: NA
J gene: TRBJ2-5
V gene: TRBV15
D gene: NA
CDR3 DNA: TGTGCCACCAGCAGAGATCAGGGCCCCGAGACCCAGTACTTC
CDR3 protein: CATSRDQGPETQYF

clone size: NA
J gene: TRBJ2-7
V gene: TRBV29-1
D gene: TRBD1
CDR3 DNA: TGCAGCGTTGGGAACACAGGGGGCAGCTCCTACGAGCAGTACTTC
CDR3 protein: CSVGNTGGSSYEQYF

clone size: NA
J gene: TRBJ2-5
V gene: TRBV7-2
D gene: TRBD1
CDR3 DNA: TGTGCCAGCAGATCGACAGGGGAGACCCAGTACTTC
CDR3 protein: CASRSTGETQYF

clone size: NA
J gene: TRBJ2-7
V gene: TRBV7-2
D gene: NA
CDR3 DNA: TGTGCCAGCAGCTTTGGCGACGGCCCCTACGAGCAGTACTTC
CDR3 protein: CASSFGDGPYEQYF

clone size: few
J gene: TRBJ2-7
V gene: TRBV28
D gene: TRBD2
CDR3 DNA: TGTGCCAGCAGTTTCGCAGAAGCGGGAGGTCTTCCCTACGAGCAGTACTTC
CDR3 protein: CASSFAEAGGLPYEQYF

clone size: NA
J gene: TRBJ1-5
V gene: TRBV7-2
D gene: TRBD1
CDR3 DNA: TGTGCCAGCAGCTTAGGCCTACAGGGGGCTCAGCCCCAGCATTTT
CDR3 protein: CASSLGLQGAQPQHF

clone size: NA
J gene: TRBJ2-2
V gene: TRBV10-3
D gene: TRBD1
CDR3 DNA: TGTGCCATCAGTGATGTGCAGGGGGCTTCCGGGGAGCTGTTTTTT
CDR3 protein: CAISDVQGASGELFF

clone size: many
J gene: TRBJ2-7
V gene: TRBV28
D gene: TRBD1
CDR3 DNA: TGTGCCAGCAGAAGATTCGGGACAGGGGGCCACGAGCAGTACTTC
CDR3 protein: CASRRFGTGGHEQYF

clone size: few
J gene: TRBJ2-7
V gene: TRBV4-3
D gene: NA
CDR3 DNA: TGCGCCAGCAGCCAAGAGTGGGGGTACGAGCAGTACTTC
CDR3 protein: CASSQEWGYEQYF

clone size: few
J gene: TRBJ2-3
V gene: TRBV5-1
D gene: TRBD2
CDR3 DNA: TGCGCCAGCAGCCGGGGACTAGCGGGAGGGCCAGATACGCAGTATTTT
CDR3 protein: CASSRGLAGGPDTQYF

clone size: many
J gene: TRBJ2-3
V gene: TRBV5-1
D gene: TRBD2
CDR3 DNA: TGCGCCAGCAGCTTTGATAGCGGGGGCCCGGGGTATTTT
CDR3 protein: CASSFDSGGPGYF

clone size: NA
J gene: TRBJ2-1
V gene: TRBV7-2
D gene: TRBD1
CDR3 DNA: TGTGCCAGCAGCTTATGGGACAGGGTGAGCAATGAGCAGTTCTTC
CDR3 protein: CASSLWDRVSNEQFF

clone size: many
J gene: TRBJ1-2
V gene: TRBV5-4
D gene: NA
CDR3 DNA: TGTGCCAGCAGCTTGGAATTGAAAGTGGCTGGGCGCGGCTACACCTTC
CDR3 protein: CASSLELKVAGRGYTF

clone size: few
J gene: TRBJ1-1
V gene: TRBV11-1
D gene: NA
CDR3 DNA: TGTGCCAGCAGCTTGAGTAAGGAGCAAGCTTTCTTT
CDR3 protein: CASSLSKEQAFF

clone size: few
J gene: TRBJ2-2
V gene: TRBV30
D gene: NA
CDR3 DNA: TGTGCCTGGAGTGTAGGAGGGACAGTGAACACCGGGGAGCTGTTTTTT
CDR3 protein: CAWSVGGTVNTGELFF

clone size: few
J gene: TRBJ2-7
V gene: TRBV28
D gene: TRBD1
CDR3 DNA: TGTGCCAGCACAATAAGTGGGACAGCCTCCTACGAGCAGTACTTC
CDR3 protein: CASTISGTASYEQYF

clone size: many
J gene: TRBJ2-1
V gene: TRBV14
D gene: NA
CDR3 DNA: TGTGCCAGCAGTCCTATTATCCGGATGGAGAATGAGCAGTTCTTC
CDR3 protein: CASSPIIRMENEQFF

clone size: many
J gene: TRBJ2-6
V gene: TRBV19
D gene: TRBD1
CDR3 DNA: TGTGCCAGTCAGCGAATGGAAGACAGGGCTGGGGCCAACGTCCTGACTTTC
CDR3 protein: CASQRMEDRAGANVLTF

clone size: NA
J gene: TRBJ2-3
V gene: TRBV6-5
D gene: NA
CDR3 DNA: TGTGCCAGCAGTTCCTGGACGCGCACAGATACGCAGTATTTT
CDR3 protein: CASSSWTRTDTQYF

clone size: few
J gene: TRBJ2-2
V gene: TRBV9
D gene: NA
CDR3 DNA: TGTGCCAGCAGCGTTCAGGGGCAGGGGGAGCTGTTTTTT
CDR3 protein: CASSVQGQGELFF

clone size: few
J gene: TRBJ2-7
V gene: TRBV4-2
D gene: NA
CDR3 DNA: TGTGCCAGCAGCTTAGCGGTCACCGAGCAGTACTTC
CDR3 protein: CASSLAVTEQYF

clone size: NA
J gene: TRBJ1-5
V gene: TRBV6-6
D gene: NA
CDR3 DNA: TGTGCCAGTCTGGTGGGGGGAGGGGATAATCAGCCCCAGCATTTT
CDR3 protein: CASLVGGGDNQPQHF

clone size: few
J gene: TRBJ2-5
V gene: TRBV7-7
D gene: NA
CDR3 DNA: TGTGCTAGCAGCTTAGCGTTCGGGAATCAAGAGACCCAGTACTTC
CDR3 protein: CASSLAFGNQETQYF

clone size: few
J gene: TRBJ1-2
V gene: TRBV5-5
D gene: TRBD1
CDR3 DNA: TGTGCCAGCAGCACCGGACAGGGCATCGACTATGGCTACACCTTC
CDR3 protein: CASSTGQGIDYGYTF

clone size: few
J gene: TRBJ2-2
V gene: TRBV6-1
D gene: NA
CDR3 DNA: TGTGCCAGTTATAGGGGTTATAACGGGGAGCTGTTTTTT
CDR3 protein: CASYRGYNGELFF

clone size: NA
J gene: TRBJ1-2
V gene: TRBV6-5
D gene: NA
CDR3 DNA: TGTGCCAGCAGCAGGGGAGAGGTTTCGAATGGCTACACCTTC
CDR3 protein: CASSRGEVSNGYTF

clone size: few
J gene: TRBJ1-5
V gene: TRBV7-9
D gene: NA
CDR3 DNA: TGTGCCAGCAGCTTAGGGCGGTACAATCAGCCCCAGCATTTT
CDR3 protein: CASSLGRYNQPQHF

clone size: few
J gene: TRBJ1-2
V gene: TRBV5-1
D gene: NA
CDR3 DNA: TGCGCCAGCAGCTCGACAGTGGGAGAGGGCTACACCTTC
CDR3 protein: CASSSTVGEGYTF

clone size: few
J gene: TRBJ2-2
V gene: TRBV7-3
D gene: TRBD2
CDR3 DNA: TGCGCCAGCAGCCTACGGACTAGCGGGAGACCCACCGGGGAGCTGTTTTTT
CDR3 protein: CASSLRTSGRPTGELFF

clone size: few
J gene: TRBJ2-5
V gene: TRBV7-8
D gene: TRBD2
CDR3 DNA: TGTGCCAGCAGCCTTACCTATGAGGGAGGGGAGACCCAGTACTTC
CDR3 protein: CASSLTYEGGETQYF

clone size: few
J gene: TRBJ2-7
V gene: TRBV28
D gene: TRBD1
CDR3 DNA: TGTGCCAGCTTTCTCGGACAGGGATGGGGAGAGCAGTACTTC
CDR3 protein: CASFLGQGWGEQYF

clone size: few
J gene: TRBJ2-5
V gene: TRBV9
D gene: NA
CDR3 DNA: TGTGCCAGCAGCCCCCCGAGCCAAGAGACCCAGTACTTC
CDR3 protein: CASSPPSQETQYF